A selection of T cell receptor beta chains follows, all from one sample in a study of identical twins. MiXCR, applied by TCRdb to the 5' RACE reads, yields one record per CDR3 protein. The profile shows about 520,000 distinct CDR3 sequences, about 20% of them singletons. The sample was also linked to a second study, of T cells expressing NK-cell markers.

The sample consisted of CD4+ T cells sorted from blood. Source of these receptors: a woman between 18 and 29 years old in good health. CDR3s include the opening cysteine and the closing phenylalanine or tryptophan. The order of the fields is V gene, clone size, D gene, J gene, CDR3 DNA, CDR3 protein. D genes are given only for firm matches. Clone size is shown for a subset of rows, as once, few, many or a class of expanded clone.

v_gene: TRBV4-3; abundance: -; d_gene: -; j_gene: TRBJ1-2; CDR3nt: TGCGCCAGCAGCCGAGGGGTGTCTATGGTCGGCTACACCTTC; CDR3aa: CASSRGVSMVGYTF
v_gene: TRBV20-1; abundance: -; d_gene: -; j_gene: TRBJ2-7; CDR3nt: TGCAGTGCTAGAGGCGGCGAGCGGTACTTC; CDR3aa: CSARGGERYF
v_gene: TRBV5-1; abundance: many; d_gene: TRBD1; j_gene: TRBJ2-3; CDR3nt: TGCGCCAGCAGACAGGGGCAAGATACGCAGTATTTT; CDR3aa: CASRQGQDTQYF
v_gene: TRBV25-1; abundance: -; d_gene: TRBD1; j_gene: TRBJ2-1; CDR3nt: TGTGCCAGCAGTGTTGACAGGGGGACCTACAATGAGCAGTTCTTC; CDR3aa: CASSVDRGTYNEQFF
v_gene: TRBV20-1; abundance: -; d_gene: -; j_gene: TRBJ2-1; CDR3nt: TGCAGTGCTACCCTCACGAACTCGAACAATGAGCAGTTCTTC; CDR3aa: CSATLTNSNNEQFF
v_gene: TRBV5-6; abundance: -; d_gene: TRBD1; j_gene: TRBJ1-2; CDR3nt: TGTGCCAGCAGCTTGGAGGGGGCTAGGTATGGCTACACCTTC; CDR3aa: CASSLEGARYGYTF
v_gene: TRBV7-2; abundance: -; d_gene: -; j_gene: TRBJ2-3; CDR3nt: TGTGCCAGCAGCTTATTAGGCTCAGATACGCAGTATTTT; CDR3aa: CASSLLGSDTQYF
v_gene: TRBV28; abundance: few; d_gene: -; j_gene: TRBJ2-7; CDR3nt: TGTGCCGCCCAAGACAGGCGCTCCTACGAGCAGTACTTC; CDR3aa: CAAQDRRSYEQYF
v_gene: TRBV30; abundance: few; d_gene: TRBD2; j_gene: TRBJ2-1; CDR3nt: TGTGCCTGGAGGGGCTTTAGCGGGGCCTACAATGAGCAGTTCTTC; CDR3aa: CAWRGFSGAYNEQFF
v_gene: TRBV10-3; abundance: -; d_gene: TRBD1; j_gene: TRBJ1-3; CDR3nt: TGTGCCATCAGTGAGCACAGGGGCAACTCTGGAAACACCATATATTTT; CDR3aa: CAISEHRGNSGNTIYF
v_gene: TRBV20-1; abundance: few; d_gene: -; j_gene: TRBJ2-5; CDR3nt: TGCAGTGCTAGAGCCACAGGCGAGACCCAGTACTTC; CDR3aa: CSARATGETQYF
v_gene: TRBV20-1; abundance: -; d_gene: -; j_gene: TRBJ2-1; CDR3nt: TGCAGTGCTAGAGCGTGGGACCTTTTGAATGAGCAGTTCTTC; CDR3aa: CSARAWDLLNEQFF
v_gene: TRBV5-1; abundance: few; d_gene: TRBD1; j_gene: TRBJ2-5; CDR3nt: TGCGCCAGCAGCCGGGGGGACAGGGGGCAAGAGACCCAGTACTTC; CDR3aa: CASSRGDRGQETQYF
v_gene: TRBV7-2; abundance: -; d_gene: -; j_gene: TRBJ2-7; CDR3nt: TGTGCCAGCAGCAGCGGGCTAGGATACGAGCAGTACTTC; CDR3aa: CASSSGLGYEQYF
v_gene: TRBV24-1; abundance: few; d_gene: -; j_gene: TRBJ1-1; CDR3nt: TGTGCCACCAGTGATTCACGAGAAGCTTTCTTT; CDR3aa: CATSDSREAFF
v_gene: TRBV20-1; abundance: many; d_gene: -; j_gene: TRBJ2-5; CDR3nt: TGCAGTGCTAGCCTCTGGGCAGAAGAGACCCAGTACTTC; CDR3aa: CSASLWAEETQYF
v_gene: TRBV7-9; abundance: -; d_gene: -; j_gene: TRBJ2-1; CDR3nt: TGTGCCAGCAGCTTAGCGCAGAGGCCCTCCTACAATGAGCAGTTCTTC; CDR3aa: CASSLAQRPSYNEQFF
v_gene: TRBV20-1; abundance: few; d_gene: -; j_gene: TRBJ2-1; CDR3nt: TGCAGTGCTAGAATCCCCCTGCTCGCGGGGGCGACCCCTTCCTTCGATGAGCAGTTCTTC; CDR3aa: CSARIPLLAGATPSFDEQFF
v_gene: TRBV6-1; abundance: -; d_gene: TRBD1; j_gene: TRBJ1-1; CDR3nt: TGTGCCAGCAAAGGACAGGGTAAGAACACTGAAGCTTTCTTT; CDR3aa: CASKGQGKNTEAFF
v_gene: TRBV20-1; abundance: few; d_gene: TRBD1; j_gene: TRBJ1-5; CDR3nt: TGCAGTGCTTCTGACAGGGACCAGCCCCAGCATTTT; CDR3aa: CSASDRDQPQHF
v_gene: TRBV6-5; abundance: many; d_gene: -; j_gene: TRBJ1-1; CDR3nt: TGTGCCAGCAGGAGCGGGAACACTGAAGCTTTCTTT; CDR3aa: CASRSGNTEAFF
v_gene: TRBV6-2/TRBV6-3; abundance: few; d_gene: TRBD2; j_gene: TRBJ2-7; CDR3nt: TGTGCCAGCAGTTACCCGCCGGGACTAGCTCTGGACTACGAGCAGTACTTC; CDR3aa: CASSYPPGLALDYEQYF
v_gene: TRBV4-3; abundance: -; d_gene: -; j_gene: TRBJ2-1; CDR3nt: TGCGCCAGCAGCCAAGAAGATGGTAGCGGTTCCTACAATGAGCAGTTCTTC; CDR3aa: CASSQEDGSGSYNEQFF
v_gene: TRBV5-1; abundance: few; d_gene: TRBD1; j_gene: TRBJ1-3; CDR3nt: TGCGCCAGCAGCCAAGACAGGGCTGGAAACACCATATATTTT; CDR3aa: CASSQDRAGNTIYF
v_gene: TRBV5-6; abundance: -; d_gene: TRBD2; j_gene: TRBJ2-7; CDR3nt: TGTGCCAGCAGCTTAAGACTAGCGGGATCTCCTATGGCCCACGAGCAGTACTTC; CDR3aa: CASSLRLAGSPMAHEQYF
v_gene: TRBV6-1; abundance: few; d_gene: -; j_gene: TRBJ1-6; CDR3nt: TGTGCCAGCAGTGAAGTAAGACTGGCGCGGTCACCCCTCCACTTT; CDR3aa: CASSEVRLARSPLHF
v_gene: TRBV7-9; abundance: -; d_gene: -; j_gene: TRBJ1-3; CDR3nt: TGTGCCAGCAGCTCCCTCCCACAGGTCTCTGGAAACACCATATATTTT; CDR3aa: CASSSLPQVSGNTIYF
v_gene: TRBV20-1; abundance: many; d_gene: -; j_gene: TRBJ2-1; CDR3nt: TGCAGTGTCACGCAGTATGGGGGCAATGAGCAGTTCTTC; CDR3aa: CSVTQYGGNEQFF
v_gene: TRBV12-3/TRBV12-4; abundance: few; d_gene: -; j_gene: TRBJ2-7; CDR3nt: TGTGCCAGCAGTTCCCCAGGGGCGGCACCCTCCTACGAGCAGTACTTC; CDR3aa: CASSSPGAAPSYEQYF
v_gene: TRBV12-3/TRBV12-4; abundance: -; d_gene: -; j_gene: TRBJ2-7; CDR3nt: TGTGCCAGCAGTTTCGGACAAATCTACGAGCAGTACTTC; CDR3aa: CASSFGQIYEQYF
v_gene: TRBV6-1; abundance: -; d_gene: -; j_gene: TRBJ2-1; CDR3nt: TGTGCCAGCGTACAGCGGCAGGCCTCCTACAATGAGCAGTTCTTC; CDR3aa: CASVQRQASYNEQFF
v_gene: TRBV20-1; abundance: few; d_gene: -; j_gene: TRBJ2-1; CDR3nt: TGCAGTGCCGGTGGATCCAGGGCCCATTTCAATGAGCAGTTCTTC; CDR3aa: CSAGGSRAHFNEQFF
v_gene: TRBV6-2/TRBV6-3; abundance: -; d_gene: TRBD2; j_gene: TRBJ2-1; CDR3nt: TGTGCCAGCAGTCCTATCCCTGGCGGGAGTCGGAGAAATGAGCAGTTCTTC; CDR3aa: CASSPIPGGSRRNEQFF
v_gene: TRBV6-1; abundance: -; d_gene: -; j_gene: TRBJ2-7; CDR3nt: TGTGCCAGCTCCGCGGGCTTCTCCTACGAGCAGTACTTC; CDR3aa: CASSAGFSYEQYF
v_gene: TRBV7-9; abundance: few; d_gene: -; j_gene: TRBJ2-7; CDR3nt: TGTGCCAGCAGCTTAGTAGGGGACGGTGACGAGCAGTACTTC; CDR3aa: CASSLVGDGDEQYF
v_gene: TRBV6-1; abundance: -; d_gene: -; j_gene: TRBJ2-3; CDR3nt: TGTGCCAGCAGGACTGGAGGGCCAGGGGATACGCAGTATTTT; CDR3aa: CASRTGGPGDTQYF
v_gene: TRBV7-2; abundance: many; d_gene: TRBD2; j_gene: TRBJ2-1; CDR3nt: TGTGCCAGCAGGTTAGGGCTAGCGGGGTACAATGAGCAGTTCTTC; CDR3aa: CASRLGLAGYNEQFF
v_gene: TRBV2; abundance: -; d_gene: -; j_gene: TRBJ2-1; CDR3nt: TGTGCCAGCAGTGAAGCGGCGGTATACAATGAGCAGTTCTTC; CDR3aa: CASSEAAVYNEQFF
v_gene: TRBV20-1; abundance: -; d_gene: TRBD1; j_gene: TRBJ1-4; CDR3nt: TGCAGTGCTAGAGAAGGGACAGGGATGAAACTGTTTTTT; CDR3aa: CSAREGTGMKLFF
v_gene: TRBV29-1; abundance: few; d_gene: TRBD1; j_gene: TRBJ1-1; CDR3nt: TGCAGCCCTACCAGGGGGCACGACACTGAAGCTTTCTTT; CDR3aa: CSPTRGHDTEAFF
v_gene: TRBV27; abundance: many; d_gene: -; j_gene: TRBJ2-7; CDR3nt: TGTGCCAGCAGGCCCGGCACTTTACCAACCTACGAGCAGTACTTC; CDR3aa: CASRPGTLPTYEQYF
v_gene: TRBV29-1; abundance: -; d_gene: -; j_gene: TRBJ1-2; CDR3nt: TGCAGCGTTATACGGACAGATTATGGCTACACCTTC; CDR3aa: CSVIRTDYGYTF
v_gene: TRBV6-4; abundance: -; d_gene: -; j_gene: TRBJ2-1; CDR3nt: TGTGCCACCATCAAGTCCTACAATGAGCAGTTCTTC; CDR3aa: CATIKSYNEQFF
v_gene: TRBV28; abundance: few; d_gene: -; j_gene: TRBJ2-6; CDR3nt: TGTGCCAGCAGTTTAGCGTCAGGGTACTCTGGGGCCAACGTCCTGACTTTC; CDR3aa: CASSLASGYSGANVLTF
v_gene: TRBV10-3; abundance: -; d_gene: -; j_gene: TRBJ1-1; CDR3nt: TGTGCCATCAGGGGAGGGGAAACTGAAGCTTTCTTT; CDR3aa: CAIRGGETEAFF
v_gene: TRBV5-1; abundance: few; d_gene: -; j_gene: TRBJ1-1; CDR3nt: TGCGCCAGCAGCGTCTACGGCACTGAAGCTTTCTTT; CDR3aa: CASSVYGTEAFF
v_gene: TRBV7-9; abundance: -; d_gene: TRBD2; j_gene: TRBJ2-7; CDR3nt: TGTGCCAGCAGCTTGTCCCGGGGGGTGACAGTGTCCTACGAGCAGTACTTC; CDR3aa: CASSLSRGVTVSYEQYF
v_gene: TRBV20-1; abundance: few; d_gene: -; j_gene: TRBJ2-3; CDR3nt: TGCAGTGCTAGAGATATCGGAGGCACAGATACGCAGTATTTT; CDR3aa: CSARDIGGTDTQYF
v_gene: TRBV20-1; abundance: -; d_gene: -; j_gene: TRBJ1-2; CDR3nt: TGCAGTGCTAGAGAACGAGGGTCCAACTATGGCTACACCTTC; CDR3aa: CSARERGSNYGYTF
v_gene: TRBV5-6; abundance: few; d_gene: -; j_gene: TRBJ2-7; CDR3nt: TGTGCCAGCAGCTTGGTGGGAGTAGGGTTGTACGAGCAGTACTTC; CDR3aa: CASSLVGVGLYEQYF
v_gene: TRBV27; abundance: few; d_gene: -; j_gene: TRBJ2-7; CDR3nt: TGTGCCAGCAGTACGGGACTTAGGATAAGGCAGTACTTC; CDR3aa: CASSTGLRIRQYF
v_gene: TRBV20-1; abundance: -; d_gene: -; j_gene: TRBJ2-5; CDR3nt: TGCAGTGCTAGTGGAGTGGGGAAAATTTTAAAGACCCAGTACTTC; CDR3aa: CSASGVGKILKTQYF
v_gene: TRBV27; abundance: few; d_gene: -; j_gene: TRBJ2-5; CDR3nt: TGTGCCAGCAGTTTGAAGATGGGAGAGACCCAGTACTTC; CDR3aa: CASSLKMGETQYF
v_gene: TRBV7-2; abundance: -; d_gene: -; j_gene: TRBJ1-2; CDR3nt: TGTGCCAGCAGCTCGGACAGTTTGCATGGCTACACCTTC; CDR3aa: CASSSDSLHGYTF
v_gene: TRBV6-5; abundance: -; d_gene: -; j_gene: TRBJ2-5; CDR3nt: TGTGCCAGCAGTTACCCACAGTCTGAGACCCAGTACTTC; CDR3aa: CASSYPQSETQYF